Included here is one T cell receptor beta chain sequence, with context. Antigen: not known. Germline V gives CDR1 MNHNY, CDR2 SVGAGI (reference sequence). Trimming shortened V by 6 bases and J by 4 bases, and 17 bases separated the two germline ends. The length of the CDR3 is 15 residues. The record originates from a study of shared clonotypes between healthy human individuals. Overall study findings and caveats: Rarefaction curves obtained for sorted subsets showed sequencing incomplete despite large depth.

This table comes from immunoSEQ multiplex PCR, and its TCRdb copy is limited to in-frame clones, with some not included. There are hundreds of thousands of clones in the sample; around 90% occur only once, and 24% lies in the top ten. Terminally differentiated effector memory CD45RA+ cells were left out of the naive CD8 fraction, which was CD45RO-negative and positively selected for CCR7. This chain joins TRBV6-6 and TRBJ2-3, with D perhaps TRBD1 or TRBD2 (5 bases each). The clonotype comes from a man younger than 40 in good health. The sample was naive CD8+ T cells sorted from blood. The CDR3, as DNA: TGTGCCAGCAGCCCGAGGGACGGTATATCAGATACGCAGTATTTT. It encodes CASSPRDGISDTQYF.